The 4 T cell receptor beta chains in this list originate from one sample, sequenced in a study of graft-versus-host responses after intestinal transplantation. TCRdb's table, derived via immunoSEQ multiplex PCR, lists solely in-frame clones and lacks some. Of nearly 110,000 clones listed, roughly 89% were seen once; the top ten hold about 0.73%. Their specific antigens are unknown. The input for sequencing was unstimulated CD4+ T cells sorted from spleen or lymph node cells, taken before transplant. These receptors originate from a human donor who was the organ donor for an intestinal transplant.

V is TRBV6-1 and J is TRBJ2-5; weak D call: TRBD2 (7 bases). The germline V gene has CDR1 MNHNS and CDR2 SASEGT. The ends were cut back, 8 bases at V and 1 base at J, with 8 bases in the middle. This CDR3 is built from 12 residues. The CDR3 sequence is CASGGAQETQYF. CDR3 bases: TGTGCCAGCGGGGGGGCCCAAGAGACCCAGTACTTC.

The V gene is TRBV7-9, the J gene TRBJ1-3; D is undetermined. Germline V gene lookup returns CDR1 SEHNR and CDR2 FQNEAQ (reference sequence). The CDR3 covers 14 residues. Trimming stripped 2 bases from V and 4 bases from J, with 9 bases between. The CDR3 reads CASSLRDIGNTIYF. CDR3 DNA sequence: TGTGCCAGCAGCTTACGAGACATCGGAAACACCATATATTTT.

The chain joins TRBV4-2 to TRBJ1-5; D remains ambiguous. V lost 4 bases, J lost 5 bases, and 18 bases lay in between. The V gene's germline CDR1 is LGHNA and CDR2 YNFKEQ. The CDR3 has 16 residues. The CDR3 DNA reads TGTGCCAGCAGCCTCCGCGGTGGGAGACTGGATCAGCCCCAGCATTTT. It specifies CASSLRGGRLDQPQHF.

CDR3 in DNA: TGTGCCAGCTCACCAATAATAGCGGGCACAGATACGCAGTATTTT. Amino acids: CASSPIIAGTDTQYF. The rearrangement joins TRBV18 to TRBJ2-3, with a possible D match to TRBD2 (6 bases). V was pared by 2 bases and J by 1 base, with 10 bases between. The CDR3 spans 15 residues. Germline V gives CDR1 KGHSH, CDR2 LQKENI.